This TCR beta chain was recorded in a study of cytotoxic CD8 clonotypes in ibrutinib-treated CLL. This CDR3 has 14 amino acids. The V gene's germline CDR1 is MNHEY and CDR2 SVGAGI. Trimming pared 2 bases from V and 7 bases from J, leaving 15 bases between. This clone was detected a few times. The method was immunoSEQ multiplex PCR; TCRdb's version includes in-frame clones alone and lacks a portion of them. This sample has 150,000 or so clones, with more than 75% found just once. The gene calls are TRBV6-5 and TRBJ2-7; D call uncertain. Specimen: PBMCs, collected after 36 months of ibrutinib treatment. The TCR sequence derives from a human donor with chronic lymphocytic leukemia. In nucleotides, the CDR3 is TGTGCCAGCAGTTACACCCTCCCCATTGAGGAGCAGTACTTC. It translates to CASSYTLPIEEQYF.